The 3 T cell receptor beta chains reported below all come from one sample, sequenced in a study of human T cells and chemical hapten exposure. Time point in this sample: patch test 1, 2 weeks after DPC sensitization. Treatment reported: therapeutic diphenylcyclopropenone sensitization with weekly scalp DPC. Using its own MiXCR run on the RACE reads, TCRdb lists one record per CDR3 protein. The top ten clones hold under 3% of a sample with 370,000 or so distinct CDR3 sequences, roughly 4.8% of them seen once. This specimen was whole blood, taken in connection with sensitization to the hapten diphenylcyclopropenone (DPC). The receptors were gathered from a woman in her fifties or sixties with alopecia areata. Some clones in this sample may be carry-over from other donors' samples.

This clonotype was seen repeatedly, ten times or more. The V gene is TRBV20-1, the J gene TRBJ1-6; D not resolved. CDR3 length: 14 amino acids. CDR1 DFQATT and CDR2 SNEGSKA come from the germline V gene (reference sequence). V lost 0 bases and J lost 10, with 13 bases in between. This chain's CDR3 is CSAREGRVSSPLHF. The CDR3 nucleotides are TGCAGTGCTAGAGAGGGGAGGGTATCCTCACCCCTCCACTTT.

The CDR3 is CASTAQAFF. CDR3 sequence (DNA): TGTGCCAGCACCGCCCAAGCTTTCTTT. The rearrangement joins TRBV6-6 to TRBJ1-1; D remains unclear. Trimming pared 7 bases from V and 9 bases from J, leaving 6 bases between. Germline assignment: CDR1 MNHNY and CDR2 SVGAGI (reference sequence). CDR3 length: 9 amino acids.

In its sample, this clonotype was seen many times. This chain links TRBV7-2 with TRBJ2-3; 7 positions match TRBD2. CDR3 length: 16 amino acids. With V trimmed by 1 base and J by 1 base, 5 bases remained unmatched. Germline CDR1 is SGHTA and CDR2 is FQGNSA. CDR3 amino acids: CASSLGGGGGTDTQYF. The CDR3 DNA reads TGTGCCAGCAGCTTAGGGGGGGGTGGCGGCACAGATACGCAGTATTTT.